A single sample gave rise to the 8 T cell receptor beta chains below, sequenced in a study of post-analysis software for immune sequencing data. Study-wide results and limits: About 5 TRBV segments occurring more often in patients than controls included TRBV5-6, TRBV5-1 and TRBV20-1.

The antigens for these receptors are not known. cDNA libraries for TCR beta contained unique molecular identifiers. TCRdb re-derived calls from the PCR reads in MiXCR, one entry per CDR3 protein. The data contain about 820,000 distinct CDR3 sequences, 53% of them singletons. The sample comprised blood. These receptor sequences come from a girl aged 5-17 years with multiple sclerosis.

This clonotype was observed a handful of times. The chain links TRBV10-3 to TRBJ2-1; D is possibly TRBD1 or TRBD2 (6 bases each). Germline loops: CDR1 ENHRY, CDR2 SYGVKD. This CDR3 region has 16 residues. V dropped 4 bases and J dropped 7 bases, with 20 bases sitting between them. The CDR3 nucleotides read TGTGCCATCAGTGGCCAGGGGCGGGGAGCCCAAAATGAGCAGTTCTTC. Its protein product is CAISGQGRGAQNEQFF.

This clonotype was recorded a few times. The chain employs TRBV25-1 and TRBJ2-5; 7 bases align to TRBD2. TRBJ2-7 matches the DNA end more closely, so the J call is doubtful. Germline assignment: CDR1 MGHDK and CDR2 SYGVNS. The CDR3 covers 14 residues. CDR3: CASRSAGEFYEQYF. Here the CDR3 DNA reads TGTGCCAGCCGGAGTGCGGGAGAGTTCTACGAGCAGTACTTC.

This clonotype showed up just a few times. V gene TRBV5-1 combines with J gene TRBJ2-7; TRBD1 agrees at 8 bases. The CDR3 extends over 15 amino acids. J was trimmed by 2 bases and V by 0 bases; bases with no gene match: 4. CDR1 SGHRS and CDR2 YFSETQ come from the germline V gene. The CDR3 DNA follows: TGCGCCAGCAGCTTGGGGGACAGGCCACCCTACGAGCAGTACTTC. Its protein is CASSLGDRPPYEQYF.

The chain carries TRBV14 and TRBJ2-1; D perhaps matches TRBD2 (7 bases). V lost 4 bases and J 1 base, leaving 17 bases between the germline ends. Germline-derived CDR1 and CDR2 are SGHDN and FVKESK. The CDR3 runs to 17 residues. CDR3 bases: TGTGCCAGCAGCCGGGACGGGGGGCTATTTTCCTACAATGAGCAGTTCTTC. Translating it yields CASSRDGGLFSYNEQFF.

V usage is TRBV7-9 and J usage is TRBJ2-4, with 10 positions matching TRBD1. The end of the DNA fits TRBJ2-7 better, so the J call may be wrong. The length of the CDR3 is 17 residues. CDR1 and CDR2 (germline): SEHNR, FQNEAQ (reference sequence). The CDR3 region has the DNA TGTGCCAGCAGCTACCGACAGGGGGCGACCCTTTTGCACGAGCAGTACTTC. The encoded protein is CASSYRQGATLLHEQYF.

A single count supports this clonotype. The CDR3 bases are TGCAGTAGCGGGAAGGAGACCCAGTACTTC. This translates into CSSGKETQYF. V gene TRBV20-1 combines with J gene TRBJ2-5; TRBD2 aligns across 7 bases. The CDR3 has 10 amino acids. Looked up from germline, CDR1 is DFQATT and CDR2 is SNEGSKA (reference sequence). V lost 8 bases, J lost 5 bases, and 2 bases stayed unmatched.

This sequence joins TRBV20-1 and TRBJ2-5, with 7 bases matching TRBD1. In germline, CDR1 is DFQATT, CDR2 SNEGSKA (reference sequence). The CDR3 runs to 16 residues. V gave up 1 base and J gave up 5 bases; unmatched junction bases: 13. CDR3 region: CSARVTSGTVLETQYF. CDR3 bases: TGCAGTGCTAGAGTTACCTCCGGGACAGTTTTGGAGACCCAGTACTTC.

The gene calls are TRBV5-1 and TRBJ2-4, with a possible D match to TRBD1 (5 bases). The J call could be wrong; TRBJ2-7 is a better fit for the DNA end. The CDR3 length is 13 residues. Per the germline V gene, CDR1 is SGHRS and CDR2 is YFSETQ. CDR3 amino acids: CASSNSGSHEQYF. CDR3 in DNA: TGCGCCAGCAGCAATTCAGGGTCCCACGAGCAGTACTTC.